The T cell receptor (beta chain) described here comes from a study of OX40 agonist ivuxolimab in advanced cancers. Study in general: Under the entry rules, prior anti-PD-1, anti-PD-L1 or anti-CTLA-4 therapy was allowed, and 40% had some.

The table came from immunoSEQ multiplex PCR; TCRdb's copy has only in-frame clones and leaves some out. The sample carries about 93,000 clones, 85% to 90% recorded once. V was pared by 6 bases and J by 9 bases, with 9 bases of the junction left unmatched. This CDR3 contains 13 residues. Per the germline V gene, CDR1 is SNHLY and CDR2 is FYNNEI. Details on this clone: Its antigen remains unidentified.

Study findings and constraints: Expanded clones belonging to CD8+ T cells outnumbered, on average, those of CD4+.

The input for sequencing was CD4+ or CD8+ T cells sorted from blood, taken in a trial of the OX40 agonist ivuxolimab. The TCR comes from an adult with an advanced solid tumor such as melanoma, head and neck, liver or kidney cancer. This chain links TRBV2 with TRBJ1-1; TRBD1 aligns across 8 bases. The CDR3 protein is CASSNGQGSQAFF. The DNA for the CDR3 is TGTGCCAGCAGCAACGGACAGGGCTCCCAAGCTTTCTTT. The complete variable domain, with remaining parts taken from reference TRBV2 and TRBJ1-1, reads EPEVTQTPSHQVTQMGQEVILRCVPISNHLYFYWYRQILGQKVEFLVSFYNNEISEKSEIFDDQFSVERPDGSNFTLKIRSTKLEDSAMYFCASSNGQGSQAFFGQGTRLTVV.